The clone carrying this T cell receptor (beta chain) was seen at least ten times. The sample is drawn from a study of early T cells in non-severe SARS-CoV-2 infection. Whole-study context: Chains stayed unpaired after sequencing of bulk RNA from unsorted whole blood.

The CDR3 contains 12 residues. Germline values: CDR1 MDHEN, CDR2 SYDVKM. The V segment lost 8 bases and the J segment 7 bases; nucleotides outside the gene matches: 5. Each CDR3 protein is one row after TCRdb ran MiXCR on the 5' RACE reads. The top ten hold less than 6% of the sample, which has around 40,000 distinct CDR3 sequences, under 8% seen once. The TCR originated in an adult who was a healthcare worker with PCR-confirmed SARS-CoV-2 infection or an uninfected control (not recorded which). Material for sequencing was whole blood. The chain carries TRBV28 and TRBJ2-1, with 7 bases that match TRBD1. CDR3 region: CASGYRGNEQFF. The CDR3 DNA follows: TGTGCCAGCGGGTACAGGGGTAATGAGCAGTTCTTC.